This T cell receptor beta chain was captured in a study of cytomegalovirus exposure and HLA in healthy donors. Study at large: HLA-typed donors were the source of around 77 million unique TCRs held in an early data release.

The V gene's germline CDR1 is MNHNS and CDR2 SASEGT. The V gene lost 8 bases and the J gene lost 0 bases, with 17 bases spanning the gap. The CDR3 loop spans 15 amino acids. PCR amplification relied on 60 Vbeta primers (plus 13 Jbeta primers). The table came from immunoSEQ multiplex PCR; TCRdb's copy has only in-frame clones and leaves some out. The sample contains 150,000 to 200,000 clones, approximately 71% of which appear only once. As to this clone: No antigen is known for it.

The study, taken as a whole, reports: In a later analysis, several top co-occurrence clusters appeared linked to parvovirus B19, influenza, CMV and Epstein-Barr virus. One later analysis reportedly identified an Asian-associated ancestry cluster that showed fewer N-insertions than the approximately 710-donor mean.

The receptor was isolated from a girl aged 10 to 17 in good health and CMV-seronegative. This chain connects TRBV6-1 to TRBJ2-7; D may be TRBD2 (6 bases). Source material: PBMCs. The CDR3 bases are TGTGCCAGCCTGTGGTGGCGGGAAGACTCCTACGAGCAGTACTTC. Translating gives CASLWWREDSYEQYF.